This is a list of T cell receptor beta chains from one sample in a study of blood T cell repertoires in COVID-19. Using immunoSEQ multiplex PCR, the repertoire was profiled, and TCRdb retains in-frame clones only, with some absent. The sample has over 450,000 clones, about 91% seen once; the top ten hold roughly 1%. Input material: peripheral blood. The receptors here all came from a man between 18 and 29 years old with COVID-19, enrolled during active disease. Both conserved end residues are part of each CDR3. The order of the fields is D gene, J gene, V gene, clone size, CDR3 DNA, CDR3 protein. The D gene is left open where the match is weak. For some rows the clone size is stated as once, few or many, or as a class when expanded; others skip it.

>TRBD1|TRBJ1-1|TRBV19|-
TGTGCCAGTAGTAGGGACAGGGGGGACACTGAAGCTTTCTTT
CASSRDRGDTEAFF
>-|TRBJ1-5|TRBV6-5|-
TGTGCCAGCACGCAGGCGAACAATCAGCCCCAGCATTTT
CASTQANNQPQHF
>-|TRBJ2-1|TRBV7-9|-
TGTGCCAGCAGCTCTCACTATTTAGGCAATGAGCAGTTCTTC
CASSSHYLGNEQFF
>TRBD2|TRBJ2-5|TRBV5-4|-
TGTGCCAGCAGCATTGGGACTAGCGGGGTTCAAGAGACCCAGTACTTC
CASSIGTSGVQETQYF
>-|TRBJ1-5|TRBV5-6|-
TGTGCCAGCAGCTCGATACCGGGAAATCAGCCCCAGCATTTT
CASSSIPGNQPQHF
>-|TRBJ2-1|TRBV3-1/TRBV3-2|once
TGTGCCAGCAGCCAAGGGGCTATGGCAGGGTCCCATGAGCAGTTCTTC
CASSQGAMAGSHEQFF
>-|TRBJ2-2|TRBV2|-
TGTGCCAGCAGTGGGGTGACACCGAACACCGGGGAGCTGTTTTTT
CASSGVTPNTGELFF
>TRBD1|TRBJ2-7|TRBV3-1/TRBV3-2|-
TGTGCCAGCAGCCCGGGACAGGGACCCTACGAGCAGTACTTC
CASSPGQGPYEQYF
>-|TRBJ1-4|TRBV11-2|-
TGTGCCAGCAGCTTAGACCCCTTTAATGAAAAACTGTTTTTT
CASSLDPFNEKLFF
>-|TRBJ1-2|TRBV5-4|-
TGTGCCAGCAGCTTCAGCAGGGGATTGGGCTATGGCTACACCTTC
CASSFSRGLGYGYTF
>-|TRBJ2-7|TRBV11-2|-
TGTGCCAGCAGCTTAGAGGGCGGGCGGTCCTACGAGCAGTACTTC
CASSLEGGRSYEQYF
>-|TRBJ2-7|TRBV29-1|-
TGCAGCGTTTGGACAGAGTACGAGCAGTACTTC
CSVWTEYEQYF
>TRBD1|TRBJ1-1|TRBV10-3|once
TGTGCCATCAGGGGGACAGCCAACACTGAAGCTTTCTTT
CAIRGTANTEAFF
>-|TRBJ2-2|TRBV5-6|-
TGTGCCAGCAGCTTGGATCCCGTGGCAGGGGCCACCGGGGAGCTGTTTTTT
CASSLDPVAGATGELFF
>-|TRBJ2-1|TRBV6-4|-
TGTGCCAGCAGTGGAGGTTCAGGGGGGCCCATGGGAAATGAGCAGTTCTTC
CASSGGSGGPMGNEQFF
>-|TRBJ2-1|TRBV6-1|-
TGTGCCAGCAGTGATAATCTATTGGTAACCTACAATGAGCAGTTCTTC
CASSDNLLVTYNEQFF
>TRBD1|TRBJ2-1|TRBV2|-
TGTGCCAGCCACAGGGGTTCCTACAATGAGCAGTTCTTC
CASHRGSYNEQFF
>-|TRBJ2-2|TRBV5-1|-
TGCGCCAGCAGCTTCGGAGCTAGCCTCACCGGGGAGCTGTTTTTT
CASSFGASLTGELFF
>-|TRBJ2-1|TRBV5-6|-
TGTGCCAGCAGCTTGAGACAGTCCTACAATGAGCAGTTCTTC
CASSLRQSYNEQFF
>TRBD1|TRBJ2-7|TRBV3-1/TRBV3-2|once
TGTGCCAGCAGCCCCCGGGACAGGAGCTACGAGCAGTACTTC
CASSPRDRSYEQYF
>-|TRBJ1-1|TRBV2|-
TGTGCCAGCAGTGCAGGGGTGTACACTGAAGCTTTCTTT
CASSAGVYTEAFF
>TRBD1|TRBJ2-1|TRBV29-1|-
TGCAGCGTTGAAAAAGGGACAGGGGGTTTATACAATGAGCAGTTCTTC
CSVEKGTGGLYNEQFF